This T cell receptor (beta chain) was profiled in a study of blood T cell repertoires in COVID-19. Background on the study: PBMCs, B-cell-depleted T cells, or T cells provided the cDNA or gDNA that made up the material.

Data came from immunoSEQ multiplex PCR; TCRdb stores just in-frame clones and leaves some out. This sample yields 400,000 to 550,000 clones, of which roughly 91% are seen a single time; around 4.5% belongs to the top ten. The J segment lost 2 bases and the V segment lost 7 bases, leaving 5 bases of the junction unmatched. This CDR3 spans 14 amino acids. In germline, CDR1 is SGHRS, CDR2 YFSETQ. The specimen was peripheral blood. The chain is built from TRBV5-1 and TRBJ2-1, with 8 bases matching TRBD1. The clonotype originates from a woman aged 30 to 39 with acute or convalescent COVID-19. The chain's CDR3 is CASRRGLTYNEQFF. CDR3 in DNA: TGCGCCAGCCGCAGGGGGCTTACCTACAATGAGCAGTTCTTC.